A single sample is the source of the 4 T cell receptor beta chains below, sequenced in a study of shared clonotypes between healthy human individuals. Repertoires were generated with immunoSEQ multiplex PCR, while TCRdb's copy carries only in-frame clones and drops some. The repertoire holds fewer than 1 million clones, with about 96% as singletons. In the naive CD8 group, cells lacked CD45RO and were positively selected for CCR7, so terminally differentiated effector memory CD45RA+ cells were left out. The sample was naive CD8+ T cells sorted from blood. These receptors were obtained from a man aged 25 to 40 in good health.

The CDR3 reads CASSHWTGSSYEQYF. CDR3 DNA: TGTGCCAGCAGCCATTGGACAGGGAGTTCCTACGAGCAGTACTTC. The V and J genes are TRBV5-5 and TRBJ2-7, with 8 bases matching TRBD1. This CDR3 contains 15 residues. V lost 4 bases, J lost 1 base, and 7 bases stayed unmatched. CDR1 and CDR2 from the germline V gene are SGHKS and YYEKEE (reference sequence).

In this sample, this clone turned up once. The rearrangement joins TRBV7-9 to TRBJ1-4, with D hard to call. The CDR3 sequence is 16 residues long. The germline V gene encodes CDR1 SEHNR and CDR2 FQNEAQ (reference sequence). V was trimmed by 1 base and J by 4 bases, leaving 13 bases between them. This chain's CDR3 is CASSLVAVGLNEKLFF. The CDR3 nucleotides read TGTGCCAGCAGCTTAGTAGCTGTAGGTCTTAATGAAAAACTGTTTTTT.

V is TRBV9 and J is TRBJ2-2; TRBD1 matches 11 bases. The length of the CDR3 is 15 residues. V shed 5 bases and J 3 bases; nucleotides not matched to a gene: 3. Germline-derived CDR1 and CDR2 are SGDLS and YYNGEE. The CDR3 DNA reads TGTGCCAGCAGACCGGGACAGGGGGACACCGGGGAGCTGTTTTTT. This gives the protein CASRPGQGDTGELFF.

The chain joins TRBV7-9 to TRBJ2-3; a possible D gene is TRBD2 (5 bases). Trimming cost V 4 bases and J 0 bases, with 11 bases left between them. This CDR3 region has 15 residues. Germline V CDR1 and CDR2: SEHNR, FQNEAQ (reference sequence). CDR3 loop: CASSSPADSTDTQYF. The CDR3 DNA reads TGTGCCAGCAGCTCCCCAGCGGATAGCACAGATACGCAGTATTTT.